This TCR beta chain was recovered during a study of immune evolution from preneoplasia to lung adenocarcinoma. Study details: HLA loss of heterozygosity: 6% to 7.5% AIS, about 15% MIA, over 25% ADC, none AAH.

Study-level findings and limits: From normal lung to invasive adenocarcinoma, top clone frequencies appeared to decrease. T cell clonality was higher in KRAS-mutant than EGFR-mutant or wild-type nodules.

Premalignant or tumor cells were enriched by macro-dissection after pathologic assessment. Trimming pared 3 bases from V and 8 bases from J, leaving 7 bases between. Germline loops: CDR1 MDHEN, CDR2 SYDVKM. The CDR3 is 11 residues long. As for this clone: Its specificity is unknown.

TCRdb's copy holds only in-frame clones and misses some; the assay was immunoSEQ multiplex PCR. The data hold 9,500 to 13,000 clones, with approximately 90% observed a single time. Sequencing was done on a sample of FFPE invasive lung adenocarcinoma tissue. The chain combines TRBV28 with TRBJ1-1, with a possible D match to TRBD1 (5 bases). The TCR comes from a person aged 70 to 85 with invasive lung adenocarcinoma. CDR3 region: CASSFNREAFF. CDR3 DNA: TGTGCCAGCAGTTTCAACAGGGAAGCTTTCTTT.